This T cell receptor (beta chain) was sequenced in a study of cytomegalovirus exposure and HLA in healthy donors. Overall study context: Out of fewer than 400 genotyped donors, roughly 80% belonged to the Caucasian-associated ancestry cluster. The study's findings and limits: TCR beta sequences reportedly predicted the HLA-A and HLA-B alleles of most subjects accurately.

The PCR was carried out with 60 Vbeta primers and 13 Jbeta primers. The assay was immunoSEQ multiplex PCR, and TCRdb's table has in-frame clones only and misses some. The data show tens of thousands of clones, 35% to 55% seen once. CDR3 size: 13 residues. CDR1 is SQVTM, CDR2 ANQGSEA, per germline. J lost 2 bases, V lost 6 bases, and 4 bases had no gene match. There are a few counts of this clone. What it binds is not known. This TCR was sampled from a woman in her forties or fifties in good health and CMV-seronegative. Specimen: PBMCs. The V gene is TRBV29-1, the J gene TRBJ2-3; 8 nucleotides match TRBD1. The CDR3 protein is CSVGQGATDTQYF. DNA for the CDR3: TGCAGCGTCGGACAGGGAGCCACAGATACGCAGTATTTT.